In its sample, the clone carrying this T cell receptor beta chain was seen many times. Its antigen is not identified. One end of the junction varies from germline; a read error may be responsible. This sample is drawn from a study of regulatory T cells in long-lasting Graves disease. Regarding the study as a whole: Comparison showed that persistent patients shared more public clonotypes (under 3,000) than new patients (approximately 870). The study found TRBV28, TRBJ1-2 and TRBJ2-5 favored in persistent disease.

Time point specified: newly diagnosed GD, antithyroid drugs for less than 3 months. From RNA extracted from PBMCs, the TCR library was made. A roughly 8.7-milliliter sample of peripheral blood was drawn into EDTA tubes. CDR1 is GTSNPN, CDR2 SVGIG, per germline (reference sequence). The length of the CDR3 is 12 residues. With iRepertoire HTBI primers and Arm-PCR of CDR3 regions, TCR beta libraries were built. TCRdb processed the multiplex PCR reads anew with MiXCR; each CDR3 protein has one entry. The sample carries 450,000 to 650,000 distinct CDR3 sequences, roughly 16% recorded once. This same sample was also part of a study on T cells in Graves' hyperthyroidism and ophthalmopathy. That paper states: RT-PCR in the first round (using the HTBI primer set) targeted the TCR CDR3.

This specimen consisted of peripheral blood mononuclear cells (PBMCs), obtained at new diagnosis, from a patient treated with antithyroid drugs. The chain combines TRBV30 with TRBJ1-1; D ambiguous. The clonotype originates from a woman aged 35-60 years with Graves disease. CDR3 sequence: CAWSDSPGVLSF. CDR3 DNA: TGTGCCTGGAGTGACTCCCCCGGGGTTCTTTCCTTT.